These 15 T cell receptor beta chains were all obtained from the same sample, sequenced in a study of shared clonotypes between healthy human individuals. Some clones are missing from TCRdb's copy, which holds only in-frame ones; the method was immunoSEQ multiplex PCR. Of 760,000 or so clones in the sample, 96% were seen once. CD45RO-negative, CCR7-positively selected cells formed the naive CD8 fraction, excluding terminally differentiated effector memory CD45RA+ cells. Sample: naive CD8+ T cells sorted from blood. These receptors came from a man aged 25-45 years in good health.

CDR3 DNA sequence: TGTGCCAGCAGTTTAAAGGACAGGGAACGCTATTGGAATCAGCCCCAGCATTTT. It yields the protein CASSLKDRERYWNQPQHF. The chain recombines TRBV28 with TRBJ1-5, with 8 bases lining up with TRBD1. Germline V CDR1 and CDR2: MDHEN, SYDVKM. V dropped 2 bases and J dropped 4; count of bases not matched to a gene: 13. CDR3 length equals 18 residues.

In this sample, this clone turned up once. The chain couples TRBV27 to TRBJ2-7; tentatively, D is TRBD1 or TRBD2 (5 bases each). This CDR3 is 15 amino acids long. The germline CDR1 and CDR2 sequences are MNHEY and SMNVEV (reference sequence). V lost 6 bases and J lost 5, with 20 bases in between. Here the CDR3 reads CASSSPVGGWDEQYF. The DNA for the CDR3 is TGTGCCAGCAGCTCGCCCGTTGGGGGTTGGGACGAGCAGTACTTC.

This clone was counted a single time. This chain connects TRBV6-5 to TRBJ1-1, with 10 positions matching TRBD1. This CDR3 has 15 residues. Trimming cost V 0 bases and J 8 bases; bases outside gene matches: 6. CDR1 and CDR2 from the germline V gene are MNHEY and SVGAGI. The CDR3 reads CASSYSGQGVIEAFF. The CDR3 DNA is TGTGCCAGCAGTTACTCAGGACAGGGGGTTATAGAAGCTTTCTTT.

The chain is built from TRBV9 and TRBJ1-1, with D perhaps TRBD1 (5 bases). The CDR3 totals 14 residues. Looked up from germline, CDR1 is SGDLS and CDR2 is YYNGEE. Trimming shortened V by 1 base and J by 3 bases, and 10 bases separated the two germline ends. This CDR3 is CASSVKQEDTEAFF. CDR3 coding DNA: TGTGCCAGCAGCGTAAAACAGGAGGACACTGAAGCTTTCTTT.

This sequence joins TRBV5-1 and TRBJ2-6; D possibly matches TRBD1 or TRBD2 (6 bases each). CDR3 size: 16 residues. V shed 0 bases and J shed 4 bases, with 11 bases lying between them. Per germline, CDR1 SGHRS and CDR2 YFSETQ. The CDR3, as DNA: TGCGCCAGCAGCTTGGGGGGGGCGGCGGGGGCCAACGTCCTGACTTTC. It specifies CASSLGGAAGANVLTF.

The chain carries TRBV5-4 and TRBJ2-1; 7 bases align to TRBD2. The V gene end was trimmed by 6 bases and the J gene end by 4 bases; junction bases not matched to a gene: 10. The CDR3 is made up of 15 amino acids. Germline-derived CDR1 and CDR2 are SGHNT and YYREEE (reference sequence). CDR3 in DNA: TGTGCCAGCACCCTAAGCGGGACCTTTTACAATGAGCAGTTCTTC. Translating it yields CASTLSGTFYNEQFF.

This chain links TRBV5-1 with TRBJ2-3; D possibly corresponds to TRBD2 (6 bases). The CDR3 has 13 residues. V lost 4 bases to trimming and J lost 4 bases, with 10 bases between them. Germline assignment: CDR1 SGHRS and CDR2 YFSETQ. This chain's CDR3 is CASSLGSPDTQYF. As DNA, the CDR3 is TGCGCCAGCAGCCTCGGGAGCCCAGATACGCAGTATTTT.

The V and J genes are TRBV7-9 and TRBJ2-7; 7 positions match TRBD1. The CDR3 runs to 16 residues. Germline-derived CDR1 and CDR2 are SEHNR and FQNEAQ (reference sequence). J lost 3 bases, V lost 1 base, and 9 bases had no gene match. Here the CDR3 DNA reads TGTGCCAGCAGCTTAGTGACAGGGAGAAGTGACTACGAGCAGTACTTC. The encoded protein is CASSLVTGRSDYEQYF.

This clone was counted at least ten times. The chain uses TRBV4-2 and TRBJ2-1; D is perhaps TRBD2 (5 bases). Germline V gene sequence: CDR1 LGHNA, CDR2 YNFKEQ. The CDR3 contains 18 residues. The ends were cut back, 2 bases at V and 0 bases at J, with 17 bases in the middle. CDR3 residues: CASSQLEFTGSSYNEQFF. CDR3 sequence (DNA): TGTGCCAGCAGCCAACTGGAGTTTACGGGGAGCTCCTACAATGAGCAGTTCTTC.

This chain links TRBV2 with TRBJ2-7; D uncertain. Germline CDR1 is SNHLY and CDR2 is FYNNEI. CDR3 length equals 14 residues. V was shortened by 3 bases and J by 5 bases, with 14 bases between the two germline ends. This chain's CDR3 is CASSDGRVSDEQYF. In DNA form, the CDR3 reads TGTGCCAGCAGTGATGGTCGGGTCTCAGACGAGCAGTACTTC.

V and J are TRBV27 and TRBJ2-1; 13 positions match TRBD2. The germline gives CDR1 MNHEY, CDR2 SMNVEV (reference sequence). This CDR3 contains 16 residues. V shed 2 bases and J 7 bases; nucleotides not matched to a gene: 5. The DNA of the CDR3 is TGTGCCAGCAGTTTAGGTTCGGGACTAGCGGGAAATGAGCAGTTCTTC. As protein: CASSLGSGLAGNEQFF.

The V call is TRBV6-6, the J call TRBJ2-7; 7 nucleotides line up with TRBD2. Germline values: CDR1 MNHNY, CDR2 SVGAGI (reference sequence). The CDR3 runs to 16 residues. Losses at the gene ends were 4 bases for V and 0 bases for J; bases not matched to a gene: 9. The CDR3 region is CASSSSGLYISYEQYF. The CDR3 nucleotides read TGTGCCAGCAGTTCTAGCGGCTTATACATCTCCTACGAGCAGTACTTC.

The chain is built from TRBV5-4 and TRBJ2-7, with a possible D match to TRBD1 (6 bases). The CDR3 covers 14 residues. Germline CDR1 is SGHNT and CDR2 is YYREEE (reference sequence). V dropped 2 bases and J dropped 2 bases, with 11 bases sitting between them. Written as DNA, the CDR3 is TGTGCCAGCAGCTTTCCAGGGGTAACCTACGAGCAGTACTTC. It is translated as CASSFPGVTYEQYF. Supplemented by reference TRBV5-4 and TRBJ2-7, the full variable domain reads ETGVTQSPTHLIKTRGQQVTLRCSSQSGHNTVSWYQQALGQGPQFIFQYYREEENGRGNFPPRFSGLQFPNYSSELNVNALELDDSALYLCASSFPGVTYEQYFGPGTRLTVT.

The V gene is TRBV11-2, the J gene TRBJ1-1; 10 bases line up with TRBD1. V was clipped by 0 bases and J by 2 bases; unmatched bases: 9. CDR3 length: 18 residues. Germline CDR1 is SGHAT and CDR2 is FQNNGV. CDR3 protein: CASSLEGFGTGVNTEAFF. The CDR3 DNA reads TGTGCCAGCAGCTTAGAGGGATTCGGGACAGGGGTTAACACTGAAGCTTTCTTT.

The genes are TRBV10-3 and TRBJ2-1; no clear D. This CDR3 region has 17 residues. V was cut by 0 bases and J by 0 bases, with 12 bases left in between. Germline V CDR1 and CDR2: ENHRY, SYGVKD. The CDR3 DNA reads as TGTGCCATCAGTGAGTCGACTCGTCTGAGCTCCTACAATGAGCAGTTCTTC. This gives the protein CAISESTRLSSYNEQFF.